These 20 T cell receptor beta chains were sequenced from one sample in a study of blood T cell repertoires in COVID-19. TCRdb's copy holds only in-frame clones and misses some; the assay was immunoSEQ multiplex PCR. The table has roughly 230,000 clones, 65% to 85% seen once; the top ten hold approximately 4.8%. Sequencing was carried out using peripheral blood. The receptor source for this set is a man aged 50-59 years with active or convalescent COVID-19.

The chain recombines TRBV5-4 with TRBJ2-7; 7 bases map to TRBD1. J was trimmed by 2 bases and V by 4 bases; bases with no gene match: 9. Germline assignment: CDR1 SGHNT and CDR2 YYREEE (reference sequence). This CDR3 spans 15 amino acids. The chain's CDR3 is CASSPDRDNPYEQYF. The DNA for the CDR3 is TGTGCCAGCAGCCCAGACAGGGACAACCCCTACGAGCAGTACTTC.

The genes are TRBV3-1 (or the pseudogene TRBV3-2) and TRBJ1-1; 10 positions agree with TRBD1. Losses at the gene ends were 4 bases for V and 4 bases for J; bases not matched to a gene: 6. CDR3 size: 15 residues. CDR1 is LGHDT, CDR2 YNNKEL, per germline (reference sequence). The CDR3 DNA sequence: TGTGCCAGCAGCCCCCCGAGGGACAGGGGCACTGAAGCTTTCTTT. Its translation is CASSPPRDRGTEAFF.

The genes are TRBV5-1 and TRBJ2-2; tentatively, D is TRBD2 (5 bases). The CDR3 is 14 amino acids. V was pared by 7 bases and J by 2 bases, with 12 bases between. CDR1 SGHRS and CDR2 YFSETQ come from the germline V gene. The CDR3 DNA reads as TGCGCCAGCTCCCGGGGAGATAACACCGGGGAGCTGTTTTTT. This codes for CASSRGDNTGELFF.

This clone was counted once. The CDR3 loop is CASSLFGTGQETQYF. In DNA, the CDR3 is TGTGCCAGCAGTTTATTTGGGACAGGTCAAGAGACCCAGTACTTC. The chain carries TRBV27 and TRBJ2-5, with 8 bases matching TRBD1. Germline-derived CDR1 and CDR2 are MNHEY and SMNVEV (reference sequence). CDR3 size: 15 residues. V was clipped by 1 base and J by 2 bases; unmatched bases: 3.

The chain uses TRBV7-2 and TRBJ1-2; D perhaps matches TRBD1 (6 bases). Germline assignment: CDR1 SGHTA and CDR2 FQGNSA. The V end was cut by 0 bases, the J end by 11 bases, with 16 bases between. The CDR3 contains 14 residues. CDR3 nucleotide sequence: TGTGCCAGCAGCTTAGCGCTTGGGGGCGCGGGTTACACCTTC. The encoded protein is CASSLALGGAGYTF.

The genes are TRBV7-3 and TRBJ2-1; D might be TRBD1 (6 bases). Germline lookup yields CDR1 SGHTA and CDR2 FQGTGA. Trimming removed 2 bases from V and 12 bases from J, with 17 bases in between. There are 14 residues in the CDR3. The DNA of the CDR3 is TGTGCCAGCAGCTTACAGGTGACAGGCTTTGCGCAGTTCTTC. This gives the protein CASSLQVTGFAQFF.

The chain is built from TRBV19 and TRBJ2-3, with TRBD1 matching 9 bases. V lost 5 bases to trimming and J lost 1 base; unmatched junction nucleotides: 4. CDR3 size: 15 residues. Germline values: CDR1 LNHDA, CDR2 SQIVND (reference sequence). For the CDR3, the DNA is TGTGCCAGTAGTGTGACAGGGGGTGGCACAGATACGCAGTATTTT. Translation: CASSVTGGGTDTQYF.

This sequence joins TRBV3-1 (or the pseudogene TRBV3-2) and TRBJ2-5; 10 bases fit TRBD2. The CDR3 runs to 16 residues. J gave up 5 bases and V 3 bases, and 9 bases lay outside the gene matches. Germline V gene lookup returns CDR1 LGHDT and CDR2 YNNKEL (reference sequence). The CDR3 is CASSHRAGGPVETQYF. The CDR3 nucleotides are TGTGCCAGCAGCCACCGAGCGGGGGGGCCTGTGGAGACCCAGTACTTC.

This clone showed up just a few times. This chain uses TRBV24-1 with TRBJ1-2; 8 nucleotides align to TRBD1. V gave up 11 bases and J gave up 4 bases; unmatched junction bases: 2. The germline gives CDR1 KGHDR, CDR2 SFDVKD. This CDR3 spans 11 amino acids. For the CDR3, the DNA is TGTGCCAAAACAGGGGGCTATGGCTACACCTTC. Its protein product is CAKTGGYGYTF.

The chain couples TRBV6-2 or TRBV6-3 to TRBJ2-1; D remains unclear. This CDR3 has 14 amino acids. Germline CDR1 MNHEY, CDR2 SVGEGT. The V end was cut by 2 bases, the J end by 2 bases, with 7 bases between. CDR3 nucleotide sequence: TGTGCCAGCAGTTACCGGGTCCCCTACAATGAGCAGTTCTTC. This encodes CASSYRVPYNEQFF.

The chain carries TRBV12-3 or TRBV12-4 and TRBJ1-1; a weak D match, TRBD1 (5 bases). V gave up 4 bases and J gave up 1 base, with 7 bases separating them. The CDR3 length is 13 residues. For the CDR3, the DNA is TGTGCCAGCAGTTACGGACAGAACACTGAAGCTTTCTTT. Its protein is CASSYGQNTEAFF.

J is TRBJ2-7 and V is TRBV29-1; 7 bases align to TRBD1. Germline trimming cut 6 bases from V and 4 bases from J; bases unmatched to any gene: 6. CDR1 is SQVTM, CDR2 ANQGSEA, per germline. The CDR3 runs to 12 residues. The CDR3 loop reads CSVGKTGYEQYF. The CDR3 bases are TGCAGCGTCGGGAAGACAGGGTACGAGCAGTACTTC.

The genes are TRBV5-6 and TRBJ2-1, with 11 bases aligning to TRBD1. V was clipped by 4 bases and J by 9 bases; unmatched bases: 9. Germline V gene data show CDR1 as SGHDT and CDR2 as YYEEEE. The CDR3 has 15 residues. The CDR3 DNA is TGTGCCAGCAGCCGACGGGGACAGGGGGTGAGTGAGCAGTTCTTC. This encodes CASSRRGQGVSEQFF.

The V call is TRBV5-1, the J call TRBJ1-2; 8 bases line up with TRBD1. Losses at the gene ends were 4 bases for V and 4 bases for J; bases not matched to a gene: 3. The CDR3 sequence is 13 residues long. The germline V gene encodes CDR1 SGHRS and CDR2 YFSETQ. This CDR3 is CASSGGQGYGYTF. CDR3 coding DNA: TGCGCCAGCAGCGGCGGACAGGGCTATGGCTACACCTTC.

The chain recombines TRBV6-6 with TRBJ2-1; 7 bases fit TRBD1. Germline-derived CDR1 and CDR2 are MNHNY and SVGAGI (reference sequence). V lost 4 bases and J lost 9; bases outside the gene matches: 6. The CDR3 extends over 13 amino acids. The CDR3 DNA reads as TGTGCCAGCAGTTCGACAGGGCAGAGTGAGCAGTTCTTC. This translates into CASSSTGQSEQFF.

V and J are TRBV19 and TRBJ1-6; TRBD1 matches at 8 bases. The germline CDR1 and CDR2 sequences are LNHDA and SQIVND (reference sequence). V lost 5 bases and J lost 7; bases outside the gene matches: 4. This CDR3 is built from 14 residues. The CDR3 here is CASSYRGDNSPLHF. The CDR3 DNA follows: TGTGCCAGTAGTTACAGGGGGGACAATTCACCCCTCCACTTT.

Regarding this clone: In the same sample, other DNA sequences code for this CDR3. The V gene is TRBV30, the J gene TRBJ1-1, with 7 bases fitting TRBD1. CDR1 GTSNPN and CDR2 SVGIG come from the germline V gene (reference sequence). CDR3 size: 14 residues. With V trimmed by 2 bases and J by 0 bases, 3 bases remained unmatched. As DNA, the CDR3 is TGTGCCTGGAGTCCTGGGACAGTGAACACTGAAGCTTTCTTT. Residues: CAWSPGTVNTEAFF.

This chain's CDR3 is CASSFGTVVYGYTF. CDR3 coding DNA: TGTGCCAGTAGTTTTGGGACAGTGGTCTATGGCTACACCTTC. V is TRBV19 and J is TRBJ1-2, with 7 bases lining up with TRBD1. From germline, CDR1 is LNHDA and CDR2 SQIVND (reference sequence). J gave up 4 bases and V 5 bases, and 7 bases lay outside the gene matches. There are 14 residues in the CDR3.

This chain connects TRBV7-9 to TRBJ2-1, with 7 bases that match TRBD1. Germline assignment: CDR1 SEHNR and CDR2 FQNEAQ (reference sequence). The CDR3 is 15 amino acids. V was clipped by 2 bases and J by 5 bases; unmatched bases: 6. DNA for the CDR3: TGTGCCAGCAGCTTAAAGGGACAGAAGAACAATGAGCAGTTCTTC. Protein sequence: CASSLKGQKNNEQFF.

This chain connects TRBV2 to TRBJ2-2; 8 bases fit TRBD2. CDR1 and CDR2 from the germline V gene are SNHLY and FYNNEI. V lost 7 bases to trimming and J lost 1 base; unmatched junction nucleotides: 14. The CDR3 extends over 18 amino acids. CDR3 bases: TGTGCCAGCACCCATCCTCAGGCCGCGGGGGGGAACACCGGGGAGCTGTTTTTT. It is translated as CASTHPQAAGGNTGELFF.